Below are 2 T cell receptor beta chains sequenced from a single sample in a study of glioma-infiltrating T cells after dendritic cell vaccination. Libraries were prepared by immunoSEQ multiplex PCR; TCRdb keeps only in-frame clonotypes and omits some of them. The sample has about 92,000 clones, just over 85% seen once. Material: blood, obtained before dendritic cell vaccination. These receptor sequences come from a human donor with glioblastoma.

The table lists this clone with a few counts. V and J are TRBV28 and TRBJ2-2; D is unresolved. The CDR3 consists of 12 residues. Trimming took 4 bases from V and 3 from J, leaving 3 bases between them. CDR1 is MDHEN and CDR2 is SYDVKM in the germline V gene. In DNA form, the CDR3 reads TGTGCCAGCAGTTCCTACACCGGGGAGCTGTTTTTT. Residues: CASSSYTGELFF.

The CDR3 DNA is TGCGCCAGCAGCTTGGCCCCACTAGCGGGGCAAGAGACCCAGTACTTC. Protein: CASSLAPLAGQETQYF. The V gene is TRBV5-1, the J gene TRBJ2-5; 10 positions match TRBD2. Looked up from germline, CDR1 is SGHRS and CDR2 is YFSETQ. J gave up 2 bases and V 0 bases, and 4 bases lay outside the gene matches. The CDR3 extends over 16 amino acids.